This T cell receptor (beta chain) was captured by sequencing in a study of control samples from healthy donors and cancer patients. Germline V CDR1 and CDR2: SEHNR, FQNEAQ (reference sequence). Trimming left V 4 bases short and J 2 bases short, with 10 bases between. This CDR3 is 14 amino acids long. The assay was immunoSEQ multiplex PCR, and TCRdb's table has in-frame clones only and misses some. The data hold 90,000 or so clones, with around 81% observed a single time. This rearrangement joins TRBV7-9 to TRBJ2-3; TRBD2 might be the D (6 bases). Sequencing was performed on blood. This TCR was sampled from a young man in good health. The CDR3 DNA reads TGTGCCAGCAGCTCCGGGACTTTCACAGATACGCAGTATTTT. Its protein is CASSSGTFTDTQYF.